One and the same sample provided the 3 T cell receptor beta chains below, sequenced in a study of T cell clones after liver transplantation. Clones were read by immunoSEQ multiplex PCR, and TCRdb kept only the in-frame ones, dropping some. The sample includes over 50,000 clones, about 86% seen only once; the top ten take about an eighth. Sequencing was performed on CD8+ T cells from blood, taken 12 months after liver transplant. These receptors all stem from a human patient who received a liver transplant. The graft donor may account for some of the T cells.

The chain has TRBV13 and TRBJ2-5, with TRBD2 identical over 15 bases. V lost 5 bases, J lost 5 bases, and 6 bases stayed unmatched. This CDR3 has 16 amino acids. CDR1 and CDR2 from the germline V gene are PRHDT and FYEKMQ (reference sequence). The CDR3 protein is CASSLWTSGRGETQYF. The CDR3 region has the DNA TGTGCCAGCAGCCTCTGGACTAGCGGGAGGGGGGAGACCCAGTACTTC.

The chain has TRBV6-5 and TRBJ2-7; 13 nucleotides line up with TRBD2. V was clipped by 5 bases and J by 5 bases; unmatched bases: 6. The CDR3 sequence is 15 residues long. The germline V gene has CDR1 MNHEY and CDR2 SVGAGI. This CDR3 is CASSPTGTSGNEQYF. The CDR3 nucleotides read TGTGCCAGCAGTCCAACCGGGACTAGCGGGAACGAGCAGTACTTC.

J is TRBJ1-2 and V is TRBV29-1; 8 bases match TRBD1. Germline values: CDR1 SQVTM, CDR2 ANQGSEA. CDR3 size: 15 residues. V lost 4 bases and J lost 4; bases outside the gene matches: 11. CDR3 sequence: CSVVDRVVALYGYTF. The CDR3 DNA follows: TGCAGCGTTGTGGACAGGGTCGTGGCCCTCTATGGCTACACCTTC.